Following are 29 T cell receptor beta chains from one sample sequenced in a study of siplizumab effects on memory and regulatory T cells. Data came from immunoSEQ multiplex PCR; TCRdb stores just in-frame clones and leaves some out. The data show over 70,000 clones, around 95% seen once. The sequencing input was CD8+ T cells sorted from blood. The receptors were sampled from a human donor in good health.

The V call is TRBV7-9, the J call TRBJ1-2, with a weak D call TRBD1 (6 bases). The CDR3 has 15 amino acids. V was trimmed by 2 bases and J by 3 bases, leaving 13 bases between them. Per the germline V gene, CDR1 is SEHNR and CDR2 is FQNEAQ (reference sequence). CDR3 sequence: CASSLQGRLDYGYTF. CDR3 DNA sequence: TGTGCCAGCAGCTTACAGGGGAGGTTAGACTATGGCTACACCTTC.

The chain joins TRBV13 to TRBJ1-1, with a possible D match to TRBD1 (5 bases). The CDR3 runs 13 residues. Trimming left V 7 bases short and J 4 bases short, with 13 bases between. Germline V gene data show CDR1 as PRHDT and CDR2 as FYEKMQ (reference sequence). The CDR3 loop is CASTLGDRTEAFF. The CDR3 nucleotides read TGTGCCAGCACCCTAGGGGATCGCACTGAAGCTTTCTTT.

This chain links TRBV14 with TRBJ2-7; no firm D call. V was clipped by 1 base and J by 7 bases, with 8 bases between them. The germline gives CDR1 SGHDN, CDR2 FVKESK. The CDR3 loop spans 12 amino acids. The CDR3 bases are TGTGCCAGCAGCCAAGTTTTTTGGGAGCAGTACTTC. This codes for CASSQVFWEQYF. Full variable domain (remainder filled in from reference TRBV14 and TRBJ2-7): EAGVTQFPSHSVIEKGQTVTLRCDPISGHDNLYWYRRVMGKEIKFLLHFVKESKQDESGMPNNRFLAERTGGTYSTLKVQPAELEDSGVYFCASSQVFWEQYFGPGTRLTVT.

The chain carries TRBV28 and TRBJ2-1; 8 bases are a match to TRBD1. Germline V lookup: CDR1 MDHEN, CDR2 SYDVKM. CDR3 length equals 18 residues. J was trimmed by 4 bases and V by 5 bases; bases with no gene match: 16. The CDR3: CASSPPSGPGQEYNEQFF. CDR3 DNA sequence: TGTGCCAGCAGTCCCCCATCGGGCCCGGGACAGGAGTACAATGAGCAGTTCTTC. Full variable domain (rest looked up from reference TRBV28 and TRBJ2-1): DVKVTQSSRYLVKRTGEKVFLECVQDMDHENMFWYRQDPGLGLRLIYFSYDVKMKEKGDIPEGYSVSREKKERFSLILESASTNQTSMYLCASSPPSGPGQEYNEQFFGPGTRLTVL.

The chain uses TRBV25-1 and TRBJ2-7; D gene ambiguous. This CDR3 contains 11 residues. Trimming stripped 6 bases from V and 0 bases from J, with 3 bases between. Germline assignment: CDR1 MGHDK and CDR2 SYGVNS. The CDR3 here is CASRDSYEQYF. The CDR3 DNA sequence: TGTGCCAGCAGGGACTCCTACGAGCAGTACTTC.

The chain uses TRBV19 and TRBJ1-6; 7 nucleotides agree with TRBD1. Germline trimming cut 6 bases from V and 9 bases from J; bases unmatched to any gene: 8. The CDR3 has 14 amino acids. The germline gives CDR1 LNHDA, CDR2 SQIVND (reference sequence). The CDR3 loop is CASSSGTELSPLHF. The CDR3 coding sequence is TGTGCCAGTAGCAGCGGGACAGAGCTTTCACCCCTCCACTTT.

This clone has more than one count but fewer than ten. This rearrangement joins TRBV28 to TRBJ2-7; D is uncertain. The V gene's germline CDR1 is MDHEN and CDR2 SYDVKM. The CDR3 is 13 amino acids. The V gene lost 10 bases and the J gene lost 4 bases, with 17 bases spanning the gap. The CDR3 spells CATKRLGNYEQYF. The CDR3 DNA sequence: TGTGCCACCAAACGGCTAGGTAATTACGAGCAGTACTTC.

This chain uses TRBV19 with TRBJ2-1, with 8 positions matching TRBD2. Losses at the gene ends were 7 bases for V and 2 bases for J; bases not matched to a gene: 1. The CDR3 contains 13 residues. The germline V gene has CDR1 LNHDA and CDR2 SQIVND (reference sequence). CDR3 protein: CASKGLAYNEQFF. The CDR3 bases are TGTGCCAGTAAGGGACTAGCCTACAATGAGCAGTTCTTC.

In DNA, the CDR3 is TGTGCCAGCAGCTTGTCGGGTTATAGCAATCAGCCCCAGCATTTT. As protein: CASSLSGYSNQPQHF. V gene TRBV5-6 combines with J gene TRBJ1-5; no firm D call. The V and J ends lost 1 base and 0 bases respectively, with 8 bases between them. In germline, CDR1 is SGHDT, CDR2 YYEEEE. CDR3 length: 15 residues.

This clone was detected once. V is TRBV15 and J is TRBJ1-2; 7 nucleotides agree with TRBD1. CDR1 LNHNV and CDR2 YYDKDF come from the germline V gene (reference sequence). The ends lost 0 bases at V and 8 bases at J; junction bases unmatched: 12. This CDR3 is built from 16 residues. DNA of the CDR3: TGTGCCACCAGCAGAGATCTTATGACAGGGCACGACGGCTACACCTTC. As protein: CATSRDLMTGHDGYTF.

Only a few counts were recorded for this clone. The chain links TRBV5-4 to TRBJ2-3, with D maybe TRBD1 (5 bases). Trimming took 0 bases from V and 3 from J, leaving 14 bases between them. The CDR3 is 16 amino acids. Germline V lookup: CDR1 SGHNT, CDR2 YYREEE (reference sequence). The CDR3 region is CASSLGVQGRTDTQYF. In nucleotides, the CDR3 is TGTGCCAGCAGCTTGGGGGTCCAGGGTAGGACAGATACGCAGTATTTT.

This clone was found a few times. The V call is TRBV29-1, the J call TRBJ2-3; TRBD2 aligns across 7 bases. Germline loops: CDR1 SQVTM, CDR2 ANQGSEA. V was clipped by 8 bases and J by 1 base; unmatched bases: 6. The CDR3 length is 13 residues. CDR3 amino acids: CSSSGGRTDTQYF. The CDR3 nucleotides are TGCAGCTCGTCGGGAGGTCGCACAGATACGCAGTATTTT.

The genes are TRBV6-5 and TRBJ2-3; 10 bases match TRBD2. CDR3 size: 16 residues. Trimming removed 0 bases from V and 0 bases from J; junction bases left unmatched: 0. Germline values: CDR1 MNHEY, CDR2 SVGAGI. CDR3 protein: CASSYSTSGSTDTQYF. The CDR3 region has the DNA TGTGCCAGCAGTTACTCGACTAGCGGGAGCACAGATACGCAGTATTTT.

The chain has TRBV5-1 and TRBJ2-5; no firm D call. V lost 0 bases and J lost 0, with 18 bases in between. CDR3 length equals 18 residues. CDR1 is SGHRS and CDR2 is YFSETQ in the germline V gene. CDR3 coding DNA: TGCGCCAGCAGCTTGGAGCCGATGACCCTTACGTACCAAGAGACCCAGTACTTC. Amino acids: CASSLEPMTLTYQETQYF.

V gene TRBV30 combines with J gene TRBJ1-2; no clear D gene. In germline, CDR1 is GTSNPN, CDR2 SVGIG (reference sequence). There are 11 residues in the CDR3. The V end lost 0 bases, the J end lost 6 bases, and 5 bases lay between the germline ends. CDR3 DNA: TGTGCCTGGAGTGTGGGCAATGGCTACACCTTC. It codes for CAWSVGNGYTF.

This chain joins TRBV7-9 and TRBJ2-5, with 9 bases that match TRBD1. The CDR3 has 16 amino acids. V gave up 4 bases and J gave up 5 bases; unmatched junction bases: 11. CDR1 is SEHNR and CDR2 is FQNEAQ in the germline V gene (reference sequence). CDR3 amino acids: CASSSPRTGVGETQYF. DNA of the CDR3: TGTGCCAGCAGCTCCCCCCGGACAGGGGTAGGGGAGACCCAGTACTTC. The entire variable domain, with the rest obtained from reference TRBV7-9 and TRBJ2-5, is as follows: DTGVSQNPRHKITKRGQNVTFRCDPISEHNRLYWYRQTLGQGPEFLTYFQNEAQLEKSRLLSDRFSAERPKGSFSTLEIQRTEQGDSAMYLCASSSPRTGVGETQYFGPGTRLLVL.

This chain connects TRBV14 to TRBJ2-1, with D hard to call. The germline CDR1 and CDR2 sequences are SGHDN and FVKESK. Deletions cut 3 bases from V and 4 bases from J, with 7 bases between. There are 13 residues in the CDR3. For the CDR3, the DNA is TGTGCCAGCAGCCATCTAGGATACAATGAGCAGTTCTTC. It codes for CASSHLGYNEQFF.

The chain employs TRBV9 and TRBJ1-5, with TRBD1 matching 7 bases. The V gene's germline CDR1 is SGDLS and CDR2 YYNGEE. V was pared by 7 bases and J by 6 bases, with 10 bases of the junction left unmatched. This CDR3 is 14 amino acids long. The CDR3 nucleotides read TGTGCCAGCGGCGGAGGGGGCGGATCTCAGCCCCAGCATTTT. It specifies CASGGGGGSQPQHF.

CDR3 nucleotide sequence: TGCAGCGTTCTAGGTGGGAATGGGTACAATGAGCAGTTCTTC. Residues: CSVLGGNGYNEQFF. The chain combines TRBV29-1 with TRBJ2-1; no clear D gene. The V end lost 5 bases, the J end lost 4 bases, and 15 bases lay between the germline ends. The V gene's germline CDR1 is SQVTM and CDR2 ANQGSEA. The CDR3 extends over 14 amino acids.

This chain links TRBV25-1 with TRBJ2-5; either TRBD1 or TRBD2 may fit D (5 bases each). V was shortened by 4 bases and J by 7 bases, with 19 bases between the two germline ends. CDR3 size: 15 residues. Germline V CDR1 and CDR2: MGHDK, SYGVNS. The DNA of the CDR3 is TGTGCCAGCAGTGGCTCGGACGGGGACCCGTGGACCCAGTACTTC. Encoded protein: CASSGSDGDPWTQYF.

V gene TRBV10-3 combines with J gene TRBJ2-3; D is perhaps TRBD1 or TRBD2 (5 bases each). Trimming pared 0 bases from V and 4 bases from J, leaving 8 bases between. Germline V gene data show CDR1 as ENHRY and CDR2 as SYGVKD. The CDR3 covers 14 residues. The CDR3 is CAISESGPADTQYF. DNA of the CDR3: TGTGCCATCAGTGAGTCGGGACCGGCAGATACGCAGTATTTT.

The chain recombines TRBV5-1 with TRBJ2-1; 7 nucleotides align to TRBD1. V shed 4 bases, J shed 5 bases, and the junction held 9 bases outside the gene matches. The CDR3 consists of 15 residues. Germline assignment: CDR1 SGHRS and CDR2 YFSETQ. The CDR3 reads CASSLRDRFNNEQFF. The CDR3 coding sequence is TGCGCCAGCAGCCTCCGGGACAGATTCAACAATGAGCAGTTCTTC.

The chain links TRBV19 to TRBJ1-5; no firm D call. The ends were cut back, 4 bases at V and 9 bases at J, with 7 bases in the middle. The CDR3 extends over 11 amino acids. The germline gives CDR1 LNHDA, CDR2 SQIVND (reference sequence). CDR3 bases: TGTGCCAGTAGTACCCCGGGGCCCCAGCATTTT. Encoded protein: CASSTPGPQHF.

V is TRBV5-1 and J is TRBJ2-7; unclear D gene. The CDR3 is 13 amino acids. Deletions cut 1 base from V and 2 bases from J, with 7 bases between. CDR1 is SGHRS and CDR2 is YFSETQ in the germline V gene. CDR3 residues: CASSLTDTYEQYF. The CDR3 coding sequence is TGCGCCAGCAGCTTGACGGATACCTACGAGCAGTACTTC.

V is TRBV19 and J is TRBJ2-3; D gene ambiguous. Deletions cut 3 bases from V and 0 bases from J, with 4 bases between. This CDR3 has 13 amino acids. Germline V gene data show CDR1 as LNHDA and CDR2 as SQIVND (reference sequence). The CDR3 region is CASSMGSTDTQYF. The CDR3 DNA follows: TGTGCCAGTAGTATGGGGAGCACAGATACGCAGTATTTT.

The rearrangement links TRBV19 to TRBJ2-3, with TRBD2 identical over 7 bases. With 2 bases clipped from V and 0 bases from J, the junction kept 5 bases outside the gene matches. The germline V gene has CDR1 LNHDA and CDR2 SQIVND (reference sequence). This CDR3 has 16 amino acids. The CDR3 DNA reads as TGTGCCAGTAGTATAACTGGGCGGGGGAGCACAGATACGCAGTATTTT. This gives the protein CASSITGRGSTDTQYF.

The chain combines TRBV7-9 with TRBJ2-3, with 10 bases matching TRBD1. The CDR3 is 13 residues long. V shed 9 bases and J 5 bases; nucleotides not matched to a gene: 5. Germline V gives CDR1 SEHNR, CDR2 FQNEAQ (reference sequence). This chain's CDR3 is CASMTGGGDTQYF. The CDR3 bases are TGTGCCAGTATGACAGGGGGCGGAGATACGCAGTATTTT.

This clone was detected only a few times. This chain connects TRBV5-1 to TRBJ2-7; the D is unclear. The CDR3 totals 13 residues. Germline lookup yields CDR1 SGHRS and CDR2 YFSETQ. The ends were cut back, 4 bases at V and 6 bases at J, with 14 bases in the middle. CDR3 loop: CASSPRTELEQYF. CDR3 coding DNA: TGCGCCAGCAGCCCCAGGACGGAGCTCGAGCAGTACTTC.

This clone was recorded only once. The chain carries TRBV28 and TRBJ2-2, with TRBD2 identical over 12 bases. The V segment lost 3 bases and the J segment 0 bases; nucleotides outside the gene matches: 5. This CDR3 has 18 amino acids. Germline V lookup: CDR1 MDHEN, CDR2 SYDVKM. The DNA for the CDR3 is TGTGCCAGCAGTTTCCTAGCGGGAGGGCCAGCGAACACCGGGGAGCTGTTTTTT. Translating it yields CASSFLAGGPANTGELFF.